These 28 T cell receptor beta chains originate from one sample sequenced in a study of blood T cell repertoires in COVID-19. Generated by immunoSEQ multiplex PCR, the TCRdb table keeps only in-frame clones and is missing some. The sample lists about 240,000 clones, approximately 83% occurring once. Material for sequencing was PBMCs or T cells enriched from blood (not recorded which). All receptors come from a woman in her thirties or forties who had been exposed to COVID-19.

The chain couples TRBV7-3 to TRBJ1-1; D is unresolved. This CDR3 has 15 amino acids. Germline V gives CDR1 SGHTA, CDR2 FQGTGA. The ends were cut back, 6 bases at V and 0 bases at J, with 14 bases in the middle. The CDR3 region is CASSRGLGLNTEAFF. CDR3 sequence (DNA): TGTGCCAGCAGTCGTGGATTGGGCCTGAACACTGAAGCTTTCTTT.

The rearrangement uses TRBV7-6 and TRBJ2-1; 7 nucleotides agree with TRBD2. CDR1 and CDR2 from the germline V gene are SGHVS and FNYEAQ. J gave up 3 bases and V 6 bases, and 11 bases lay outside the gene matches. This CDR3 comprises 16 residues. The CDR3 region has the DNA TGTGCCAGCAGTCGAAGCGGGCGGGGGAGCTACAATGAGCAGTTCTTC. Protein: CASSRSGRGSYNEQFF.

V usage is TRBV29-1 and J usage is TRBJ2-7; 10 nucleotides agree with TRBD1. This CDR3 is 13 amino acids long. V was clipped by 4 bases and J by 8 bases; unmatched bases: 8. Germline V gene lookup returns CDR1 SQVTM and CDR2 ANQGSEA. The CDR3 is CSVGDRGGEKQYF. The CDR3 nucleotides read TGCAGCGTTGGGGACAGGGGCGGAGAGAAGCAGTACTTC.

The V and J genes are TRBV6-5 and TRBJ1-3; 7 bases map to TRBD1. This CDR3 is built from 12 residues. After removal of 8 bases from V and 3 bases from J, the junction contained 1 base not matched to a gene. Germline CDR1 MNHEY, CDR2 SVGAGI. CDR3 sequence (DNA): TGTGCCAGCCGGGACAGTGGAAACACCATATATTTT. Protein product: CASRDSGNTIYF.

This clone was recorded once. This sequence joins TRBV4-1 and TRBJ2-5; 11 bases align to TRBD2. The CDR3 has 16 residues. The trim removed 0 bases at V and 8 bases at J, leaving 8 bases unmatched. Per the germline V gene, CDR1 is MGHRA and CDR2 is YSYEKL. CDR3 nucleotides: TGCGCCAGCAGCCAAGATGTAGCGGGGGGGGACGCTACCCAGTACTTC. Its translation: CASSQDVAGGDATQYF.

The chain has TRBV7-2 and TRBJ2-7, with D perhaps TRBD1 (6 bases). This CDR3 comprises 14 residues. Trimming took 7 bases from V and 2 from J, leaving 15 bases between them. Germline V gene lookup returns CDR1 SGHTA and CDR2 FQGNSA. The CDR3 here is CASNSNRETYEQYF. The CDR3 DNA reads TGTGCCAGCAACTCCAACAGGGAGACCTACGAGCAGTACTTC.

V is TRBV18 and J is TRBJ1-2; D is uncertain. CDR3 size: 16 residues. The germline gives CDR1 KGHSH, CDR2 LQKENI. Deletions cut 3 bases from V and 4 bases from J, with 18 bases between. CDR3 residues: CASSPLSLETGYGYTF. CDR3 sequence (DNA): TGTGCCAGCTCACCTTTATCTCTGGAGACGGGCTATGGCTACACCTTC.

V is TRBV2 and J is TRBJ1-4; TRBD1 is a possible D gene (5 bases). Trimming stripped 6 bases from V and 8 bases from J, with 16 bases between. CDR3 length: 14 residues. Germline CDR1 is SNHLY and CDR2 is FYNNEI. CDR3 in amino acids: CASRDGTSGEKLFF. The CDR3 DNA follows: TGTGCCAGCAGGGACGGGACTTCGGGGGAAAAACTGTTTTTT.

CDR3 residues: CASSLDLALTDTQYF. The CDR3 nucleotides are TGCGCCAGCAGCTTGGATTTGGCCCTGACAGATACGCAGTATTTT. The chain has TRBV5-1 and TRBJ2-3; D is unclear. CDR1 and CDR2 from the germline V gene are SGHRS and YFSETQ. The CDR3 covers 15 residues. V lost 0 bases and J lost 3, with 11 bases in between.

This clone was detected only once. CDR3 bases: TGTGCCAGCACCCCCGGACAGGGGTTAGAAGCTTTCTTT. The encoded protein is CASTPGQGLEAFF. The rearrangement uses TRBV7-2 and TRBJ1-1, with TRBD1 identical over 9 bases. CDR1 and CDR2 from the germline V gene are SGHTA and FQGNSA. The CDR3 length is 13 residues. V was pared by 7 bases and J by 8 bases, with 8 bases of the junction left unmatched.

The rearrangement links TRBV12-3 or TRBV12-4 to TRBJ2-3; D is possibly TRBD2 (6 bases). The CDR3 is made up of 13 amino acids. V lost 0 bases and J 5 bases, leaving 6 bases between the germline ends. This CDR3 reads CASSLAEGDTQYF. The CDR3 DNA sequence: TGTGCCAGCAGTTTAGCGGAGGGAGATACGCAGTATTTT.

This chain joins TRBV7-2 and TRBJ2-7; TRBD1 is a possible D gene (5 bases). The CDR3 has 18 amino acids. Germline loops: CDR1 SGHTA, CDR2 FQGNSA. V lost 5 bases, J lost 0 bases, and 23 bases lay in between. The CDR3 sequence: CASSKMIDSPVSSYEQYF. The CDR3, as DNA: TGTGCCAGCAGCAAAATGATCGACAGTCCAGTTAGCTCCTACGAGCAGTACTTC.

The rearrangement uses TRBV29-1 and TRBJ1-2, with a weak D call TRBD1 (6 bases). The CDR3 sequence is 15 residues long. Trimming shortened V by 3 bases and J by 3 bases, and 17 bases separated the two germline ends. From germline, CDR1 is SQVTM and CDR2 ANQGSEA. CDR3 residues: CSVEQQGIGDYGYTF. The DNA for the CDR3 is TGCAGCGTTGAGCAACAGGGTATCGGGGACTATGGCTACACCTTC.

The chain joins TRBV3-1 (or the pseudogene TRBV3-2) to TRBJ1-2, with D maybe TRBD1 (6 bases). V dropped 3 bases and J dropped 8 bases, with 10 bases sitting between them. Germline V lookup: CDR1 LGHDT, CDR2 YNNKEL (reference sequence). The CDR3 is 12 residues long. The CDR3 DNA is TGTGCCAGCAGCCACCGGGACAACGGCTACACCTTC. Encoded protein: CASSHRDNGYTF.

This rearrangement joins TRBV18 to TRBJ2-7; 7 positions match TRBD2. Per germline, CDR1 KGHSH and CDR2 LQKENI. With V trimmed by 3 bases and J by 3 bases, 2 bases remained unmatched. CDR3 length: 13 residues. CDR3 region: CASSPGGSYEQYF. The CDR3 DNA reads as TGTGCCAGCTCACCGGGGGGGAGCTACGAGCAGTACTTC.

The J gene is TRBJ1-1, the V gene TRBV5-1, with 8 bases fitting TRBD1. The CDR3 is 13 amino acids. Germline lookup yields CDR1 SGHRS and CDR2 YFSETQ. Trimming at V came to 4 bases and at J to 3 bases, leaving 2 bases not matched to a gene. In nucleotides, the CDR3 is TGCGCCAGCAGCCTGACAGGGGACACTGAAGCTTTCTTT. The encoded protein is CASSLTGDTEAFF. The whole variable domain, remainder taken from reference TRBV5-1 and TRBJ1-1, is KAGVTQTPRYLIKTRGQQVTLSCSPISGHRSVSWYQQTPGQGLQFLFEYFSETQRNKGNFPGRFSGRQFSNSRSEMNVSTLELGDSALYLCASSLTGDTEAFFGQGTRLTVV.

This clone was counted between two and nine times. The gene calls are TRBV5-6 and TRBJ1-2; D remains ambiguous. Germline CDR1 reads SGHDT; CDR2 reads YYEEEE. V lost 1 base to trimming and J lost 10 bases, with 11 bases between them. The CDR3 is 12 amino acids. CDR3 amino acids: CASSLTAGPYTF. In nucleotides, the CDR3 is TGTGCCAGCAGCTTGACGGCAGGCCCCTACACCTTC.

The rearrangement uses TRBV5-6 and TRBJ2-1; 9 positions match TRBD2. Germline V CDR1 and CDR2: SGHDT, YYEEEE. The CDR3 sequence is 17 residues long. J gave up 4 bases and V 5 bases, and 13 bases lay outside the gene matches. CDR3 in DNA: TGTGCCAGCAGTGTCGGGTCTAGCGGGATCCTATACAATGAGCAGTTCTTC. It codes for CASSVGSSGILYNEQFF.

The chain combines TRBV28 with TRBJ2-7; 13 bases align to TRBD2. Germline CDR1 reads MDHEN; CDR2 reads SYDVKM. Trimming took 6 bases from V and 0 from J; bases not matched to a gene: 8. The CDR3 extends over 17 amino acids. The CDR3, as DNA: TGTGCCAGCAGCCCTACTAGCGGGGGGGGCTCCTCCTACGAGCAGTACTTC. Its translation is CASSPTSGGGSSYEQYF.

The chain employs TRBV6-6 and TRBJ2-5; 9 nucleotides line up with TRBD1. The germline CDR1 and CDR2 sequences are MNHNY and SVGAGI (reference sequence). The CDR3 runs 16 residues. V trimming: 5 bases; J trimming: 2 bases; junction bases outside the gene matches: 9. The CDR3 nucleotides are TGTGCCAGCAGTCCCGGGGGCGGGACAGGGCAAGAGACCCAGTACTTC. This codes for CASSPGGGTGQETQYF.

V gene TRBV5-8 combines with J gene TRBJ2-5; D perhaps matches TRBD2 (6 bases). Germline V gene sequence: CDR1 SGHTS, CDR2 YDEGEE. The CDR3 length is 13 residues. V was clipped by 4 bases and J by 4 bases, with 11 bases between them. CDR3 sequence (DNA): TGTGCCAGCAGCAGGGGACTGCGAGAGACCCAGTACTTC. It translates to CASSRGLRETQYF.

J is TRBJ1-2 and V is TRBV6-4; 8 bases line up with TRBD1. V was pared by 11 bases and J by 6 bases, with 11 bases of the junction left unmatched. CDR3 length equals 13 residues. Germline-derived CDR1 and CDR2 are MRHNA and SNTAGT. Written as DNA, the CDR3 is TGTGCCGGTATTACAGGGGGAGGGCATGGCTACACCTTC. This codes for CAGITGGGHGYTF.

The CDR3 DNA follows: TGTGCCAGCAGCACAGACAGCTACAATGAGCAGTTCTTC. The encoded protein is CASSTDSYNEQFF. V usage is TRBV25-1 and J usage is TRBJ2-1; D is perhaps TRBD1 (5 bases). The V end lost 6 bases, the J end lost 3 bases, and 9 bases lay between the germline ends. Germline assignment: CDR1 MGHDK and CDR2 SYGVNS. This CDR3 spans 13 amino acids.

The sample holds one count of this clone. V usage is TRBV6-2 or TRBV6-3 and J usage is TRBJ2-5, with D maybe TRBD1 (7 bases). The CDR3 totals 15 residues. Germline V lookup: CDR1 MNHEY, CDR2 SVGEGT. Trimming left V 4 bases short and J 4 bases short, with 16 bases between. The CDR3 bases are TGTGCCAGCAGTTCCAGACAGGGAGGTGGAGAGACCCAGTACTTC. Protein sequence: CASSSRQGGGETQYF.

This clone showed up just once. The CDR3, as DNA: TGTGCCAGCGGCAGAAACACTGAAGCTTTCTTT. Residues: CASGRNTEAFF. The rearrangement links TRBV6-5 to TRBJ1-1; D unresolved. The V end was cut by 8 bases, the J end by 2 bases, with 6 bases between. Germline V lookup: CDR1 MNHEY, CDR2 SVGAGI. The CDR3 contains 11 residues.

On this clone: It may be a read error: a sequence one base away is much more abundant. In DNA, the CDR3 is TGTGCCAGCATTTTAACGGAGGGACAGGGGGGCGGCTACACCTTC. The encoded protein is CASILTEGQGGGYTF. V usage is TRBV2 and J usage is TRBJ1-2; the match to TRBD1 covers 11 bases. The CDR3 spans 15 residues. V lost 7 bases to trimming and J lost 8 bases; unmatched junction nucleotides: 12. Germline V gives CDR1 SNHLY, CDR2 FYNNEI. Full variable domain (remainder filled in from reference TRBV2 and TRBJ1-2): EPEVTQTPSHQVTQMGQEVILRCVPISNHLYFYWYRQILGQKVEFLVSFYNNEISEKSEIFDDQFSVERPDGSNFTLKIRSTKLEDSAMYFCASILTEGQGGGYTFGSGTRLTVV.

The J gene is TRBJ2-1, the V gene TRBV18, with D perhaps TRBD2 (6 bases). The V end was cut by 0 bases, the J end by 9 bases, with 6 bases between. This CDR3 comprises 12 residues. Germline CDR1 is KGHSH and CDR2 is LQKENI. The chain's CDR3 is CASSPPGGEQFF. Written as DNA, the CDR3 is TGTGCCAGCTCACCACCGGGGGGTGAGCAGTTCTTC.

The chain carries TRBV9 and TRBJ1-3; tentatively, D is TRBD1 (5 bases). The CDR3 runs 14 residues. Germline V gene lookup returns CDR1 SGDLS and CDR2 YYNGEE. Between the trimmed V and J ends, which lost 3 bases and 7 bases, there was a span of 14 bases. Here the CDR3 reads CASSGGDLGNTIYF. The DNA of the CDR3 is TGTGCCAGCAGCGGGGGGGACCTCGGCAACACCATATATTTT.